The clone carrying this T cell receptor (beta chain) has only a few counts. Those donating, healthy Caucasian individuals from Russia, were aged about 6 to 100. Extractions gave at least 5.5 micrograms of total RNA per sample. Next came a second PCR, run for about 6 to 12 cycles, which used a sample-barcoded 5' primer along with a J-beta primer mix. Unique molecular identifiers of 12 random nucleotides labeled each cDNA. Researchers report that each sample yielded at least 3 million CDR3-containing paired-end reads. TCRdb re-analysed the 5' RACE reads in MiXCR, keeping a single row per CDR3 protein. The sample records approximately 760,000 distinct CDR3 sequences, more than 20% being singletons. The data derive from a study of blood T cells in healthy people across ages. This CDR3 contains 13 residues. The V gene lost 6 bases and the J gene lost 1 base, with 6 bases spanning the gap. In germline, CDR1 is MNHEY, CDR2 SVGEGT.

These data were likewise used in another study, on T cells of mothers and their children.

The J gene is TRBJ2-2, the V gene TRBV6-2 or TRBV6-3, with D hard to call. This TCR was recovered from a boy between 10 and 17 years old in good health. Sequencing was done on a sample of blood. Written as DNA, the CDR3 is TGTGCCAGCAGACACGGGAACACCGGGGAGCTGTTTTTT. It translates to CASRHGNTGELFF.